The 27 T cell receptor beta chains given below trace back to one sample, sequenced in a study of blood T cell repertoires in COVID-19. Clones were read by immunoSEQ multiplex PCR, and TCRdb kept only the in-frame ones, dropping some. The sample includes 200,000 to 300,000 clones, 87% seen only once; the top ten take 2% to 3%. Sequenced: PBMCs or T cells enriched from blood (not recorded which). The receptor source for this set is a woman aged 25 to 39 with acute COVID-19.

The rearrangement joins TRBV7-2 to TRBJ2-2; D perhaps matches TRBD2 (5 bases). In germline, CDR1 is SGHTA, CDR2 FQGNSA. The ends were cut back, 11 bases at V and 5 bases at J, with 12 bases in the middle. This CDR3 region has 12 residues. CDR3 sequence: CASRRGTGELFF. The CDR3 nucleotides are TGTGCCTCTCGTCGGGGTACCGGGGAGCTGTTTTTT.

CDR3 nucleotides: TGCGCCAGCAGCCAAGAAAAGACAGGGGGACGGATTGAAGCTTTCTTT. Translating gives CASSQEKTGGRIEAFF. The V and J genes are TRBV4-1 and TRBJ1-1; 9 bases match TRBD1. This CDR3 contains 16 residues. V was pared by 0 bases and J by 7 bases, with 9 bases of the junction left unmatched. Germline V gene sequence: CDR1 MGHRA, CDR2 YSYEKL.

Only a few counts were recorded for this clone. Here the CDR3 DNA reads TGTGCCAGTAGTCCGGGGACAGTCCAAGAGACCCAGTACTTC. It yields the protein CASSPGTVQETQYF. The chain combines TRBV19 with TRBJ2-5; 7 nucleotides align to TRBD1. The CDR3 covers 14 residues. CDR1 and CDR2 (germline): LNHDA, SQIVND (reference sequence). V lost 5 bases and J lost 1; bases outside the gene matches: 4.

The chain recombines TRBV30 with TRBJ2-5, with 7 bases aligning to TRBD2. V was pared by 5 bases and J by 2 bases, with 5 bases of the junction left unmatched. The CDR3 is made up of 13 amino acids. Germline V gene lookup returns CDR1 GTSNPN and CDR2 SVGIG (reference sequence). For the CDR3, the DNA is TGTGCCTGGCTTGTTAGCGGGCAAGAGACCCAGTACTTC. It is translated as CAWLVSGQETQYF.

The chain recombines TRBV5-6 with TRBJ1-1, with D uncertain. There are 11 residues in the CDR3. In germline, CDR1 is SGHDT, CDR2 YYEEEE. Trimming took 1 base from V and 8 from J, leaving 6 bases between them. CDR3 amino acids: CASSLISEAFF. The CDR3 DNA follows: TGTGCCAGCAGCTTGATTTCAGAAGCTTTCTTT.

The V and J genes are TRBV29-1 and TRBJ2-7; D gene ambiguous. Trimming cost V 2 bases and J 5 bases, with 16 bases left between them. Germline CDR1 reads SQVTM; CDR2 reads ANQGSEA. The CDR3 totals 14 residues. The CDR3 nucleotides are TGCAGCGTTGAAACGTCCGCGCCCCCGCACGAGCAGTACTTC. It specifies CSVETSAPPHEQYF.

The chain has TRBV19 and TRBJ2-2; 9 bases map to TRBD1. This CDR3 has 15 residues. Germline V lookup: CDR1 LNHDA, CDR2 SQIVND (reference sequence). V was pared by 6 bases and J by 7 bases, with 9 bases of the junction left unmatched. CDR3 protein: CASRLPGQGNGELFF. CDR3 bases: TGTGCCAGTAGACTCCCGGGACAGGGTAACGGGGAGCTGTTTTTT.

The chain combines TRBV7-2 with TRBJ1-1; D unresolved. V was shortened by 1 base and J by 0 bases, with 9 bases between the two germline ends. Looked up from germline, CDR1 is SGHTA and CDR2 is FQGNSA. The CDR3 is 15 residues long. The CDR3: CASSLVAGLNTEAFF. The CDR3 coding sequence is TGTGCCAGCAGCTTAGTGGCGGGCTTGAACACTGAAGCTTTCTTT.

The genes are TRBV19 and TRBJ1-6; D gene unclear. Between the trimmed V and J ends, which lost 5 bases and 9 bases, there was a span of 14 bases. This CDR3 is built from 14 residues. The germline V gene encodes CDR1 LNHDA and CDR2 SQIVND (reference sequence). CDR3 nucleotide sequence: TGTGCCAGTAGTCTCTCCCCTCGGGTTTCACCCCTCCACTTT. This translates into CASSLSPRVSPLHF.

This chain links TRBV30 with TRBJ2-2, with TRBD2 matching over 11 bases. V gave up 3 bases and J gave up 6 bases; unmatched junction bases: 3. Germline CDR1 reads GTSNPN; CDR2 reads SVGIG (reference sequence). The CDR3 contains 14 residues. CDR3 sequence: CAWRGTSGAGELFF. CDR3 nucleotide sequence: TGTGCCTGGAGAGGGACTAGCGGTGCCGGGGAGCTGTTTTTT.

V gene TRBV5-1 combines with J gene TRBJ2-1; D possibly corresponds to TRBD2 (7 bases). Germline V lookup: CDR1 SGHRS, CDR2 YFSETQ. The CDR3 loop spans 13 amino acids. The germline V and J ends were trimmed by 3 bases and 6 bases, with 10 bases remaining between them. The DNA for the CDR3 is TGCGCCAGCAGCTCCGGGGGGCCCAATGAGCAGTTCTTC. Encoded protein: CASSSGGPNEQFF.

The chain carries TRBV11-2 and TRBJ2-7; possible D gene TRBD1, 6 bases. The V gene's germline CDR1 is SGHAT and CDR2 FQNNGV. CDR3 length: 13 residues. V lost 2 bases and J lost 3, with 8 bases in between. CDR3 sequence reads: CASSLRDIYEQYF. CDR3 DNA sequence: TGTGCCAGCAGCTTACGGGACATCTACGAGCAGTACTTC.

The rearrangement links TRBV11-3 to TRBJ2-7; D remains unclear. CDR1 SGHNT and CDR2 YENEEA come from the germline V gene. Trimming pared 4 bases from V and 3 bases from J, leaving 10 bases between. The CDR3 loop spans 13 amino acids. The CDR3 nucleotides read TGTGCCAGCAGCTCTTCCTTAAACTACGAGCAGTACTTC. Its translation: CASSSSLNYEQYF.

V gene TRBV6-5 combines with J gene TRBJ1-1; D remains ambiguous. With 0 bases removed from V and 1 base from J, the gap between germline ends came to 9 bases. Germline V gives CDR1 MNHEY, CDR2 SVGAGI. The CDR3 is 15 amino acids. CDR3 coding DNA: TGTGCCAGCAGTTACTCGGTCGCAGGGAACACTGAAGCTTTCTTT. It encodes CASSYSVAGNTEAFF.

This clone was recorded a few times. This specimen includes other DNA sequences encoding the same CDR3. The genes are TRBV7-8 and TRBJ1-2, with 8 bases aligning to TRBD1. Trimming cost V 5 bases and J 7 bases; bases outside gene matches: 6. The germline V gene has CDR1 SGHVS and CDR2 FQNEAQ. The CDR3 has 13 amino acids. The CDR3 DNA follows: TGTGCCAGCAGCCCAGGACAGGGTCGTGGCTACACCTTC. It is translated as CASSPGQGRGYTF.

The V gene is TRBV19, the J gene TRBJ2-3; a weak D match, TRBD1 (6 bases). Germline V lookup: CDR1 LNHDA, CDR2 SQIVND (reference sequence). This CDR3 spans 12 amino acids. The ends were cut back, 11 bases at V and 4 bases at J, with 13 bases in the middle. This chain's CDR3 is CASTGGADTQYF. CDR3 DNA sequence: TGTGCCTCGACAGGAGGAGCAGATACGCAGTATTTT.

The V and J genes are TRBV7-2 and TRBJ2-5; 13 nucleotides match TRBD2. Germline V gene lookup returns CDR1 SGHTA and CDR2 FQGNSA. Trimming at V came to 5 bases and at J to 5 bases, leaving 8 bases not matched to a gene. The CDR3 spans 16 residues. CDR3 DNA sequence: TGTGCCAGCAGCACCATGACTAGCGGGGGGTGGGAGACCCAGTACTTC. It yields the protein CASSTMTSGGWETQYF.

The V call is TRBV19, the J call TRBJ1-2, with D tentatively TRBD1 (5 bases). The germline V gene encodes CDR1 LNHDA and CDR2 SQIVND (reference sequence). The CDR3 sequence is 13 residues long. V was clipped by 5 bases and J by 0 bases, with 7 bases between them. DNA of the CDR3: TGTGCCAGTAGTCCAGGGACTAACTATGGCTACACCTTC. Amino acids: CASSPGTNYGYTF.

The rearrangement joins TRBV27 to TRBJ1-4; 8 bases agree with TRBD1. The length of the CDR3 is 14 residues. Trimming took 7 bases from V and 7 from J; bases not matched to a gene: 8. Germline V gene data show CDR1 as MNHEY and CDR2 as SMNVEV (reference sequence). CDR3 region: CASKVDRVAEKLFF. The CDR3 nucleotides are TGTGCCAGCAAGGTGGACAGGGTGGCTGAAAAACTGTTTTTT.

The CDR3 DNA is TGCGCCAGCAGCTTGGCCCCAACAGGGGGCACTGAAGCTTTCTTT. This sequence encodes CASSLAPTGGTEAFF. The chain combines TRBV5-1 with TRBJ1-1; 8 positions match TRBD1. The germline V gene has CDR1 SGHRS and CDR2 YFSETQ. V dropped 0 bases and J dropped 4; count of bases not matched to a gene: 5. CDR3 length: 15 residues.

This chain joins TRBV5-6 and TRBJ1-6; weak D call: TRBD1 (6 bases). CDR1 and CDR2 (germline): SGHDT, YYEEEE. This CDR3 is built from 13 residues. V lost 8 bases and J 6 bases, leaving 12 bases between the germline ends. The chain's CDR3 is CASSGTLNSPLHF. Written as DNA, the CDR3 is TGTGCCAGTTCCGGGACACTTAATTCACCCCTCCACTTT.

The CDR3 protein is CASSTGTEAFF. The CDR3 nucleotides are TGTGCCAGCAGCACTGGCACTGAAGCTTTCTTT. The chain joins TRBV7-6 to TRBJ1-1; D is undetermined. CDR3 size: 11 residues. V lost 5 bases and J 4 bases, leaving 5 bases between the germline ends. The germline V gene has CDR1 SGHVS and CDR2 FNYEAQ.

CDR3 coding DNA: TGTGCCAGCAGCCAGGAGACGAAGGGGACTGATGAATATAGCAATCAGCCCCAGCATTTT. Translated: CASSQETKGTDEYSNQPQHF. The rearrangement joins TRBV4-2 to TRBJ1-5; perhaps TRBD1 as D (5 bases). There are 20 residues in the CDR3. From germline, CDR1 is LGHNA and CDR2 YNFKEQ. Between the trimmed V and J ends, which lost 3 bases and 0 bases, there was a span of 24 bases.

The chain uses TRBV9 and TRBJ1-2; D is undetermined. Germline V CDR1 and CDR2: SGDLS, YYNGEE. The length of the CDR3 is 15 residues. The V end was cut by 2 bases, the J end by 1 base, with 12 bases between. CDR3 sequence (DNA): TGTGCCAGCAGCGTTGGGCCTTCTTTTAACTATGGCTACACCTTC. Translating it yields CASSVGPSFNYGYTF.

CDR3 nucleotide sequence: TGTGCCAGTACCATAGGACAGTTCAATCAGCCCCAGCATTTT. Amino acids: CASTIGQFNQPQHF. V usage is TRBV19 and J usage is TRBJ1-5; a possible D gene is TRBD1 (6 bases). The CDR3 consists of 14 residues. Trimming pared 7 bases from V and 3 bases from J, leaving 13 bases between. Germline V gene data show CDR1 as LNHDA and CDR2 as SQIVND (reference sequence).

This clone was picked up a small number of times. This CDR3 reads CASSLGGREQYF. CDR3 nucleotides: TGTGCCAGCAGCTTGGGAGGTCGCGAGCAGTACTTC. V is TRBV5-5 and J is TRBJ2-7; D gene ambiguous. CDR3 length: 12 amino acids. Deletions cut 0 bases from V and 6 bases from J, with 7 bases between. The germline CDR1 and CDR2 sequences are SGHKS and YYEKEE (reference sequence).

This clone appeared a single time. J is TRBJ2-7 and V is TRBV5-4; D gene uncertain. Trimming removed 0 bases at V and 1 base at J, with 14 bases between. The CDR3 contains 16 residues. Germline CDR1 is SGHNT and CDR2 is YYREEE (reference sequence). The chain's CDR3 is CASSLVFGLGSYEQYF. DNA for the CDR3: TGTGCCAGCAGCTTGGTGTTTGGGCTTGGGTCCTACGAGCAGTACTTC.